Listed here are 24 T cell receptor beta chains from one sample, sequenced in a study of cytomegalovirus exposure and HLA in healthy donors. Primers included in the PCR were 60 Vbeta and 13 Jbeta primers. Here immunoSEQ multiplex PCR was the method, and the copy in TCRdb shows in-frame clones only, minus some. This sample contains tens of thousands of clones. Sequencing used PBMCs. The receptors originated from a male donor in good health and CMV-seronegative.

The chain links TRBV7-9 to TRBJ1-2; 7 bases are a match to TRBD1. CDR1 and CDR2 from the germline V gene are SEHNR and FQNEAQ (reference sequence). The CDR3 is made up of 14 amino acids. Losses at the gene ends were 3 bases for V and 8 bases for J; bases not matched to a gene: 9. The CDR3 protein is CASSFTGEARGYTF. DNA for the CDR3: TGTGCCAGCAGCTTCACAGGGGAGGCGCGGGGCTACACCTTC.

This chain joins TRBV5-4 and TRBJ2-5, with a tentative D call TRBD1 (8 bases). Germline V gives CDR1 SGHNT, CDR2 YYREEE (reference sequence). This CDR3 is built from 15 residues. The germline V and J ends were trimmed by 4 bases and 9 bases, with 22 bases remaining between them. This CDR3 is CASSGSGTGREAQYF. The CDR3 DNA reads as TGTGCCAGCAGCGGTTCGGGGACAGGACGGGAGGCCCAGTACTTC.

This chain connects TRBV29-1 to TRBJ1-4; the D is unclear. Germline CDR1 reads SQVTM; CDR2 reads ANQGSEA. Trimming took 4 bases from V and 5 from J, leaving 11 bases between them. The CDR3 is 13 amino acids. The CDR3 DNA sequence: TGCAGCGTTGGCGGCAGAAAAAATGAAAAACTGTTTTTT. This sequence encodes CSVGGRKNEKLFF.

The J gene is TRBJ2-2, the V gene TRBV7-9; TRBD1 aligns across 7 bases. Trimming removed 8 bases from V and 1 base from J; junction bases left unmatched: 10. This CDR3 is built from 16 residues. Germline V gives CDR1 SEHNR, CDR2 FQNEAQ (reference sequence). The CDR3 loop reads CASGDRAYKNTGELFF. In DNA form, the CDR3 reads TGTGCCAGCGGAGACAGGGCATATAAGAACACCGGGGAGCTGTTTTTT. Looking up the rest from reference TRBV7-9 and TRBJ2-2 gives the full variable domain: DTGVSQNPRHKITKRGQNVTFRCDPISEHNRLYWYRQTLGQGPEFLTYFQNEAQLEKSRLLSDRFSAERPKGSFSTLEIQRTEQGDSAMYLCASGDRAYKNTGELFFGEGSRLTVL.

V usage is TRBV2 and J usage is TRBJ1-2; tentative D call: TRBD1 (6 bases). CDR1 is SNHLY and CDR2 is FYNNEI in the germline V gene. With 7 bases removed from V and 4 bases from J, the gap between germline ends came to 16 bases. This CDR3 is built from 14 residues. Written as DNA, the CDR3 is TGTGCCAGCAATTTCAGGGGTGACGGCTATGGCTACACCTTC. Encoded protein: CASNFRGDGYGYTF. Looking up the rest from reference TRBV2 and TRBJ1-2 gives the full variable domain: EPEVTQTPSHQVTQMGQEVILRCVPISNHLYFYWYRQILGQKVEFLVSFYNNEISEKSEIFDDQFSVERPDGSNFTLKIRSTKLEDSAMYFCASNFRGDGYGYTFGSGTRLTVV.

The chain recombines TRBV6-4 with TRBJ2-7; maybe TRBD1 (5 bases). Germline CDR1 and CDR2: MRHNA and SNTAGT. CDR3 length: 13 residues. V gave up 8 bases and J gave up 1 base, with 12 bases separating them. The CDR3 here is CASPTAGSYEQYF. DNA for the CDR3: TGTGCCAGCCCTACGGCAGGGTCCTACGAGCAGTACTTC.

The chain combines TRBV7-2 with TRBJ2-4; TRBD1 agrees at 7 bases. The J segment lost 0 bases and the V segment lost 5 bases, leaving 4 bases of the junction unmatched. Germline V CDR1 and CDR2: SGHTA, FQGNSA. The CDR3 extends over 15 amino acids. The CDR3 DNA follows: TGTGCCAGCAGCCTTACAGGGGAAGCCAAAAACATTCAGTACTTC. Its protein product is CASSLTGEAKNIQYF.

Comments on this clone: In the same sample, other DNA sequences code for this CDR3. The chain is built from TRBV7-9 and TRBJ1-4, with 7 bases aligning to TRBD1. The CDR3 totals 14 residues. V gave up 3 bases and J gave up 8 bases; unmatched junction bases: 6. Germline V gene lookup returns CDR1 SEHNR and CDR2 FQNEAQ (reference sequence). The CDR3 loop is CASSFGRGQEKLFF. The CDR3 DNA reads TGTGCCAGCAGCTTTGGAAGGGGGCAAGAAAAACTGTTTTTT.

J is TRBJ1-5 and V is TRBV5-6, with D perhaps TRBD1 (5 bases). The length of the CDR3 is 14 residues. V was clipped by 0 bases and J by 5 bases, with 9 bases between them. Looked up from germline, CDR1 is SGHDT and CDR2 is YYEEEE. The CDR3 loop reads CASSLAGGDQPQHF. The DNA for the CDR3 is TGTGCCAGCAGCTTGGCGGGGGGGGATCAGCCCCAGCATTTT.

This sequence joins TRBV4-1 and TRBJ1-1; maybe TRBD1 (5 bases). The germline CDR1 and CDR2 sequences are MGHRA and YSYEKL. Deletions cut 1 base from V and 8 bases from J, with 14 bases between. The CDR3 is made up of 14 amino acids. The CDR3 sequence is CASSQVGYRTEAFF. In DNA form, the CDR3 reads TGCGCCAGCAGCCAAGTAGGTTATAGGACAGAAGCTTTCTTT.

This chain links TRBV27 with TRBJ2-1, with 11 positions matching TRBD2. V gave up 5 bases and J gave up 4 bases; unmatched junction bases: 4. This CDR3 is 15 amino acids long. Germline assignment: CDR1 MNHEY and CDR2 SMNVEV (reference sequence). The CDR3: CASSETSGAYNEQFF. DNA of the CDR3: TGTGCCAGCAGTGAGACTAGCGGGGCTTACAATGAGCAGTTCTTC.

The CDR3 loop reads CASSQDQSGDGYTF. The CDR3 DNA sequence: TGCGCCAGCAGCCAAGATCAGTCGGGAGATGGCTACACCTTC. The chain combines TRBV4-3 with TRBJ1-2; D gene ambiguous. CDR3 length: 14 amino acids. V was trimmed by 0 bases and J by 6 bases, leaving 11 bases between them. Germline V gene lookup returns CDR1 LGHNA and CDR2 YSLEER.

V usage is TRBV19 and J usage is TRBJ2-7, with 7 bases that match TRBD1. The ends lost 6 bases at V and 1 base at J; junction bases unmatched: 6. The CDR3 contains 14 residues. CDR1 and CDR2 (germline): LNHDA, SQIVND (reference sequence). CDR3 in DNA: TGTGCCAGTAGCCGAGGGACAGATTCCTACGAGCAGTACTTC. It translates to CASSRGTDSYEQYF.

A remark on this clone: An end of the junction does not agree with germline; a read error may underlie this. The J gene is TRBJ2-3, the V gene TRBV30, with 13 bases lining up with TRBD2. The CDR3 is 15 residues long. Germline-derived CDR1 and CDR2 are GTSNPN and SVGIG (reference sequence). The DNA for the CDR3 is TGTGCCGGGAGGGGACTAGCGGGGAGCACAGATACGCAGTATTTT. Its protein is CAGRGLAGSTDTQYF.

The chain joins TRBV18 to TRBJ2-1; TRBD1 matches 8 bases. From germline, CDR1 is KGHSH and CDR2 LQKENI. This CDR3 comprises 13 residues. V shed 2 bases, J shed 6 bases, and the junction held 0 bases outside the gene matches. CDR3 DNA sequence: TGTGCCAGCTCACCAGACAGGGGCAATGAGCAGTTCTTC. It encodes CASSPDRGNEQFF.

The J gene is TRBJ2-2, the V gene TRBV6-5; TRBD1 is a possible D gene (6 bases). Germline CDR1 is MNHEY and CDR2 is SVGAGI. The V end lost 0 bases, the J end lost 3 bases, and 8 bases lay between the germline ends. The CDR3 is made up of 15 amino acids. The CDR3 DNA follows: TGTGCCAGCAGTTACTCCCAGGGGTACACCGGGGAGCTGTTTTTT. Translating gives CASSYSQGYTGELFF.

On this clone itself: Mismatch with germline at one junction end may stem from a read error. V is TRBV7-7 and J is TRBJ2-3, with 9 bases lining up with TRBD2. This CDR3 is built from 15 residues. The germline V gene has CDR1 SSHAT and CDR2 FNYEAQ (reference sequence). The CDR3 bases are TGTGCTAGCAGCTTAGCGGGAGAGTCCACAGATACGCAGTATTTT. Protein sequence: CASSLAGESTDTQYF.

This chain joins TRBV30 and TRBJ1-4, with D perhaps TRBD1 (5 bases). CDR1 and CDR2 (germline): GTSNPN, SVGIG (reference sequence). The V gene lost 0 bases and the J gene lost 8 bases, with 13 bases spanning the gap. CDR3 size: 14 residues. CDR3 nucleotide sequence: TGTGCCTGGAGTGTGCGACAGAATGACGAAAAACTGTTTTTT. Translated, it gives CAWSVRQNDEKLFF. The full variable domain, its missing parts supplied by reference TRBV30 and TRBJ1-4, is SQTIHQWPATLVQPVGSPLSLECTVEGTSNPNLYWYRQAAGRGLQLLFYSVGIGQISSEVPQNLSASRPQDRQFILSSKKLLLSDSGFYLCAWSVRQNDEKLFFGSGTQLSVL.

This chain joins TRBV28 and TRBJ2-2, with D possibly TRBD1 on 6 matching bases. V lost 6 bases, J lost 2 bases, and 19 bases lay in between. Germline loops: CDR1 MDHEN, CDR2 SYDVKM. The CDR3 length is 17 residues. The CDR3 is CASSPPRGSINTGELFF. CDR3 DNA sequence: TGTGCCAGCAGCCCCCCAAGGGGGAGTATAAACACCGGGGAGCTGTTTTTT.

The chain joins TRBV6-5 to TRBJ2-7, with TRBD2 as a possible D gene (5 bases). The CDR3 totals 15 residues. V lost 3 bases and J lost 3, with 15 bases in between. CDR1 MNHEY and CDR2 SVGAGI come from the germline V gene. CDR3 sequence: CASSYTAHGSYEQYF. The CDR3 region has the DNA TGTGCCAGCAGTTATACCGCCCATGGGAGCTACGAGCAGTACTTC.

V is TRBV6-1 and J is TRBJ2-5; TRBD1 matches 8 bases. The V gene's germline CDR1 is MNHNS and CDR2 SASEGT. The CDR3 has 15 amino acids. The junction had 9 bases not matched to a gene; V was cut back by 4 bases and J by 5 bases. The CDR3 here is CASSARQGTGETQYF. The CDR3 coding sequence is TGTGCCAGCAGTGCCAGACAGGGGACGGGGGAGACCCAGTACTTC.

V gene TRBV29-1 combines with J gene TRBJ2-7; D might be TRBD2 (6 bases). Trimming took off 2 bases at V and 2 bases at J, with 19 bases between the two ends. The CDR3 runs 16 residues. Germline V gene data show CDR1 as SQVTM and CDR2 as ANQGSEA. CDR3 coding DNA: TGCAGCGTTGAAACGGGGGAGAGTTATAGCGCCTACGAGCAGTACTTC. Translated: CSVETGESYSAYEQYF.

V and J are TRBV29-1 and TRBJ2-5; TRBD2 agrees at 9 bases. The DNA end is a closer match to TRBJ2-7, so the J assignment may be wrong. This CDR3 region has 16 residues. Germline assignment: CDR1 SQVTM and CDR2 ANQGSEA. The CDR3: CSGGLASRTGAYEQYF. In nucleotides, the CDR3 is TGCAGCGGGGGACTAGCTTCTCGTACGGGAGCCTACGAGCAGTACTTC.

The chain joins TRBV9 to TRBJ1-2; TRBD1 is a possible D gene (6 bases). Germline CDR1 is SGDLS and CDR2 is YYNGEE. This CDR3 is built from 14 residues. V lost 3 bases to trimming and J lost 5 bases, with 14 bases between them. CDR3 residues: CASSAVDSRYGYTF. DNA for the CDR3: TGTGCCAGCAGCGCCGTGGACAGCCGGTATGGCTACACCTTC.